What follows describes a single T cell receptor beta chain. This clone came up once. This receptor's antigen is unknown. The record has no base qualities; no much larger clone is one base away. The data derive from a study of shared clonotypes between healthy human individuals (dated by TCRdb to the early 2020s). Broadly, across the study: The cohort comprised a couple of women and a few men aged 18 to 49 years. Per donor, three plates each were used for CD4 naive and CD4 memory, two for CD8 naive, and one for CD8 memory. To estimate repertoire size and how much clonotypes are shared between individuals, the study performed deep sequencing of blood TCR repertoires from roughly five healthy adults. To increase sequencing depth and limit assay-specific biases, different laboratories used diverse techniques to prepare libraries and sequence TCR repertoires. Leukapheresis yielded between about 0.9 and 8.9 billion PBMCs per donor.

Reading from cysteine to phenylalanine, the CDR3 counts 15 amino acids. Only the CDR3 DNA stays, 45 bases, in frame from base 1. Sequences MNHNY (CDR1) and SVGAGI (CDR2) are obtained from the germline V gene (reference sequence). Trimming costs V 3 bases and J 0 bases, and their ends lie 10 bases apart. What the work shows at the level of the full study, not this receptor alone: Sampling was restricted to blood, and TCR repertoires in tissue are likely to differ from TCR repertoires in blood. Across a few donors, approximately 5% of naive CD4, around 3.5% of naive CD8, 2.3% of memory CD4, and 0.4% to 0.45% of memory CD8 clonotypes were shared. Based on pairwise subsampling, the degree of clonotype sharing among donors was expected to be affected by sequencing depth. Because the study included a small number of donors, the genetic and exposure-history diversity represented was limited. Naive subsets generally had larger estimated clonotype richness than memory subsets did. Higher generation probabilities were observed for clonotypes shared by all four sorted-subset donors than for non-shared clonotypes. Incomplete sequencing was indicated by rarefaction of sorted-subset datasets, despite the large sequencing depth.

Healthy HIV-negative adults with no recently reported acute infections or vaccinations were included as donors. Every donor was a Caucasian adult residing in Nashville, Tennessee, USA. CD4+ T cells were enriched by magnetic negative selection, after which naive cells were positively selected on CD45RA and the negative fraction was taken as the memory subset. After blood collection by leukapheresis, PBMCs were isolated using Ficoll-Histopaque density gradient centrifugation and then cryopreserved in the vapor phase of liquid nitrogen. Analytical flow cytometry was used to check the purity and quantity of every magnetically sorted T cell population. Genomic DNA was isolated from every sorted fraction and measured by UV absorbance on a Nanodrop 2000c. Using the deep immunoSEQ assay, TCR CDR3 regions were amplified from genomic DNA by multiplex PCR. Genomic DNA extracted from each cell subset was distributed evenly over all wells of several immunoSEQ 96-well plates, and each plate served as one replicate. For sorted subsets, roughly 0.2 ug genomic DNA, equal to tens of thousands of T cell genomes, was loaded into each replicate PCR. Purified libraries were quantified with a Qubit 3.0 fluorometer, sized on a Bioanalyzer 2100, and re-quantified with the KAPA Library Quantification kit. Each immunoSEQ 96-well plate was sequenced on its own single-read 150-cycle Illumina NextSeq 550 flow cell. The paper's data handling went like this. Because only junctional sequences without quality scores were contained in the immunoSEQ output, filtering matching that applied to full-length reads could not be performed. To assign V/J genes and CDR3, sequences were annotated using PyIR, a Python wrapper for IgBLAST v1.9, with IMGT germline references. Reads were filtered out if the reads had weak V/J assignments (E-value above 1e-6), no CDR3, stop codons, out-of-frame junctions, or ambiguous translated residues. A V3J clonotype was defined by an identical inferred V gene, J gene, and CDR3 amino acid sequence. To compute the percentage overlap between repertoires, the number of shared unique clonotypes was divided by the size of the smaller repertoire. Richness of each repertoire was evaluated using RTK rarefaction, the Chao1 estimator, and Recon v2.1 estimates of unobserved clonotypes. OLGA was used to compute generation probabilities for all TCRbeta clonotypes that the gDNA method yielded from several donors. Sourced from immuneACCESS, this table was stored by TCRdb with only in-frame sequences that have V and J called. A share of the clones is absent; for the studies checked, an unresolved V gene accounts for under half, and the remainder has no known explanation. The V and J calls and clone size were taken over from that table, and D and trimming were inferred from the DNA. For this sample there are roughly 650,000 clones; roughly 97% appear just once. Around 0.057% of the sample belongs to the ten largest clones.

Sequenced material: naive CD4+ T cells sorted from blood. The cell subset or site label corresponds to: CD45RA+ positively selected. This clonotype was obtained from a woman aged 25 to 45 in good health. The chain joins TRBV6-6 to TRBJ2-3; there is no confident call for the D gene. The bases read TGTGCCAGCAGTTATGGTACGCCTAGCACAGATACGCAGTATTTT. The encoded protein is CASSYGTPSTDTQYF.